A selection of T cell receptor beta chains follows, all from one sample in a study of read filtering for tumor transcriptome and immune sequencing. TCRdb fed the reads into MiXCR, producing one record per CDR3 protein. This table has around 65,000 distinct CDR3 sequences, around a fifth appearing once. What was sequenced was a population of CD138-negative cells sorted from bone marrow. These receptors all come from a donor older than 35 with multiple myeloma. CDR3s leave out the opening cysteine and the closing phenylalanine or tryptophan. A D gene is named only where the DNA matches it firmly.

V gene: TRBV7-2; D gene: .; J gene: TRBJ2-1; CDR3 protein: ASSSLGEQF
V gene: TRBV20-1; D gene: TRBD2; J gene: TRBJ2-1; CDR3 protein: SARDPIAASEAGDEQF
V gene: TRBV28; D gene: .; J gene: TRBJ1-2; CDR3 protein: ASRSGGVYGYT
V gene: TRBV2; D gene: TRBD1; J gene: TRBJ1-5; CDR3 protein: ASRADRAGNQPQH
V gene: TRBV20-1; D gene: TRBD1; J gene: TRBJ1-6; CDR3 protein: SARDRGQFPYNSPLH
V gene: TRBV20-1; D gene: .; J gene: TRBJ1-1; CDR3 protein: SARVDSFMNTEAF
V gene: TRBV12-3/TRBV12-4; D gene: .; J gene: TRBJ2-5; CDR3 protein: ASSGGRGGGQETQY
V gene: TRBV5-1; D gene: TRBD1; J gene: TRBJ1-2; CDR3 protein: ASSLAPGTGYGYT
V gene: TRBV28; D gene: TRBD1; J gene: TRBJ2-7; CDR3 protein: ASSPTGREQY
V gene: TRBV3-1; D gene: .; J gene: TRBJ1-5; CDR3 protein: ASSQDPQGPGNQPQH
V gene: TRBV6-5; D gene: .; J gene: TRBJ2-7; CDR3 protein: ASRTSTYEQY
V gene: TRBV19; D gene: TRBD1; J gene: TRBJ1-2; CDR3 protein: ASTGDRYGYT
V gene: TRBV29-1; D gene: TRBD2; J gene: TRBJ2-5; CDR3 protein: SVGPPSQRGFQETQY
V gene: TRBV20-1; D gene: TRBD1; J gene: TRBJ2-3; CDR3 protein: SAPGGTGVDTQY
V gene: TRBV15; D gene: .; J gene: TRBJ2-1; CDR3 protein: ATSGDRRRRNEQF
V gene: TRBV20-1; D gene: TRBD2; J gene: TRBJ2-3; CDR3 protein: SAGLAGTDTRY
V gene: TRBV7-2; D gene: TRBD2; J gene: TRBJ2-7; CDR3 protein: ASSLASGRVSYEQY
V gene: TRBV7-3; D gene: .; J gene: TRBJ2-2; CDR3 protein: ASSLMGTRNTGELF
V gene: TRBV20-1; D gene: .; J gene: TRBJ2-3; CDR3 protein: SAWDNAKSTDTQY
V gene: TRBV6-2/TRBV6-3; D gene: .; J gene: TRBJ2-3; CDR3 protein: ASSYRPGGSDTQY
V gene: TRBV20-1; D gene: .; J gene: TRBJ2-4; CDR3 protein: SAKASAKNIQY
V gene: TRBV20-1; D gene: .; J gene: TRBJ1-1; CDR3 protein: SARAAGKAEAF
V gene: TRBV7-8; D gene: .; J gene: TRBJ2-7; CDR3 protein: ASSILVPSYEQY
V gene: TRBV29-1; D gene: .; J gene: TRBJ2-3; CDR3 protein: SGGKDLPGTDTQY
V gene: TRBV30; D gene: TRBD2; J gene: TRBJ2-7; CDR3 protein: ACSSGSQYEQY
V gene: TRBV4-1; D gene: .; J gene: TRBJ1-2; CDR3 protein: ASSQSWTEYGYT
V gene: TRBV20-1; D gene: TRBD1; J gene: TRBJ1-5; CDR3 protein: SARGTGNRQPQH
V gene: TRBV7-6; D gene: .; J gene: TRBJ1-1; CDR3 protein: ASSLVMGAVGNTEAF
V gene: TRBV20-1; D gene: .; J gene: TRBJ2-2; CDR3 protein: SATGRPDTGELF
V gene: TRBV2; D gene: TRBD1; J gene: TRBJ1-2; CDR3 protein: ASISSRGFYGYT
V gene: TRBV28; D gene: .; J gene: TRBJ1-1; CDR3 protein: ASSSVRGFEELRAEAF
V gene: TRBV29-1; D gene: TRBD1; J gene: TRBJ2-1; CDR3 protein: SGGQDSSYNEQF
V gene: TRBV7-7; D gene: .; J gene: TRBJ2-2; CDR3 protein: ASSPQRGPGELF
V gene: TRBV5-1; D gene: .; J gene: TRBJ1-5; CDR3 protein: ASSFLQWRVSNQPQH
V gene: TRBV5-4; D gene: .; J gene: TRBJ1-1; CDR3 protein: ASSLRGFTEAF
V gene: TRBV19; D gene: .; J gene: TRBJ2-7; CDR3 protein: ASSIDQGSSYEQY
V gene: TRBV7-2; D gene: TRBD2; J gene: TRBJ2-3; CDR3 protein: ASVLAGLTDTQY
V gene: TRBV6-2/TRBV6-3; D gene: .; J gene: TRBJ2-3; CDR3 protein: ASRISTDTQY
V gene: TRBV3-1; D gene: TRBD2; J gene: TRBJ2-5; CDR3 protein: ASSTRLAGGLQETQY
V gene: TRBV5-1; D gene: .; J gene: TRBJ1-1; CDR3 protein: ASSLVVGEAF
V gene: TRBV11-1; D gene: .; J gene: TRBJ2-3; CDR3 protein: ASSLAGPTGTQY
V gene: TRBV20-1; D gene: TRBD1; J gene: TRBJ2-7; CDR3 protein: SARTPTGGSYEQY
V gene: TRBV5-1; D gene: TRBD2; J gene: TRBJ2-1; CDR3 protein: ASSLKAGGGNEQF
V gene: TRBV12-3/TRBV12-4; D gene: TRBD2; J gene: TRBJ2-6; CDR3 protein: ASSWGGGSGANVLT
V gene: TRBV20-1; D gene: TRBD2; J gene: TRBJ2-7; CDR3 protein: SARMRLAGGLGYEQY
V gene: TRBV10-1; D gene: .; J gene: TRBJ2-2; CDR3 protein: ASSGTRPSAANTGELF
V gene: TRBV3-1; D gene: .; J gene: TRBJ2-2; CDR3 protein: ASSQVLGVGELF
V gene: TRBV20-1; D gene: .; J gene: TRBJ1-1; CDR3 protein: SANPGRVNTEAF
V gene: TRBV6-5; D gene: .; J gene: TRBJ2-5; CDR3 protein: ASSYGGAQY
V gene: TRBV28; D gene: TRBD2; J gene: TRBJ2-1; CDR3 protein: ASIGSGGGYNEQF
V gene: TRBV28; D gene: .; J gene: TRBJ2-1; CDR3 protein: ASRSRDRIALGQF
V gene: TRBV20-1; D gene: .; J gene: TRBJ1-1; CDR3 protein: SARGRNGDTEAF
V gene: TRBV4-2; D gene: .; J gene: TRBJ1-3; CDR3 protein: ASSQEKDSGNTIY
V gene: TRBV7-6; D gene: TRBD2; J gene: TRBJ2-7; CDR3 protein: ASSFGPLAGGTYEQY
V gene: TRBV19; D gene: TRBD2; J gene: TRBJ2-1; CDR3 protein: ASSIELAGIDEQF
V gene: TRBV4-1; D gene: TRBD2; J gene: TRBJ2-5; CDR3 protein: ASSQETSGRETQY